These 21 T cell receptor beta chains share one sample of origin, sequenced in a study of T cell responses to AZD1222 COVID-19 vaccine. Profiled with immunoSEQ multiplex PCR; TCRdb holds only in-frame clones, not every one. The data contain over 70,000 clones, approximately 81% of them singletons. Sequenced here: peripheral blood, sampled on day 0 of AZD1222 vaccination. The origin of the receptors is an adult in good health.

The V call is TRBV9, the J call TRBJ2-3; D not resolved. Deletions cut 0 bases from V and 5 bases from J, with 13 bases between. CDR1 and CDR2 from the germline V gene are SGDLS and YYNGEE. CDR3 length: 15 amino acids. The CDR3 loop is CASSVDNSIRDTQYF. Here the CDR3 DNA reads TGTGCCAGCAGCGTAGATAATAGCATCCGAGATACGCAGTATTTT.

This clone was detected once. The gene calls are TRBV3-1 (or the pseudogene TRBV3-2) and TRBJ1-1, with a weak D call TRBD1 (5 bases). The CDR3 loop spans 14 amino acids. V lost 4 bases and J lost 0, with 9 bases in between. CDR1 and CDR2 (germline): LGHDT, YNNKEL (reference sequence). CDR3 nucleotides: TGTGCCAGCAGCCCGACAGTTATGAACACTGAAGCTTTCTTT. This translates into CASSPTVMNTEAFF.

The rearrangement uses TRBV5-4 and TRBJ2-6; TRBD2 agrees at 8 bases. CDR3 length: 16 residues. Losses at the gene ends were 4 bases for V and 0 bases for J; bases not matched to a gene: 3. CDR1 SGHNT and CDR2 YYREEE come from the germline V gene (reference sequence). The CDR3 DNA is TGTGCCAGCAGCCCCGGGGGGGTCTCTGGGGCCAACGTCCTGACTTTC. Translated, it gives CASSPGGVSGANVLTF.

CDR3 loop: CASRKGSHEQYF. CDR3 in DNA: TGCGCCAGCAGGAAGGGAAGCCACGAGCAGTACTTC. V gene TRBV10-2 combines with J gene TRBJ2-7; D gene unclear. The CDR3 contains 12 residues. The germline gives CDR1 WSHSY, CDR2 SAAADI. Trimming removed 6 bases at V and 5 bases at J, with 11 bases between.

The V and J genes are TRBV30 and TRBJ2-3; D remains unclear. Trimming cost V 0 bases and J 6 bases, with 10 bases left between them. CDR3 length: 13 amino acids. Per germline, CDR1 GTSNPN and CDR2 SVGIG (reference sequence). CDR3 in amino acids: CAWSVRVADTQYF. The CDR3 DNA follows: TGTGCCTGGAGTGTACGGGTCGCGGATACGCAGTATTTT. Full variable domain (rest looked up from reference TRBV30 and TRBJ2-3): SQTIHQWPATLVQPVGSPLSLECTVEGTSNPNLYWYRQAAGRGLQLLFYSVGIGQISSEVPQNLSASRPQDRQFILSSKKLLLSDSGFYLCAWSVRVADTQYFGPGTRLTVL.

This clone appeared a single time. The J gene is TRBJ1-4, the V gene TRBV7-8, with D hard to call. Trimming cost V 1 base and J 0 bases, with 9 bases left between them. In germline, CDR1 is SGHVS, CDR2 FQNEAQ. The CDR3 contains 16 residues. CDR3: CASSLGNIATNEKLFF. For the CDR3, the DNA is TGTGCCAGCAGCTTAGGAAACATTGCAACTAATGAAAAACTGTTTTTT.

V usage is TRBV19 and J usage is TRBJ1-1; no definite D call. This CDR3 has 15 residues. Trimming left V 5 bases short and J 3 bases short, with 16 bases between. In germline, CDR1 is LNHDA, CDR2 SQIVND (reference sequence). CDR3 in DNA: TGTGCCAGTAGTCCCGACCCTAATAGGGACACTGAAGCTTTCTTT. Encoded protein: CASSPDPNRDTEAFF.

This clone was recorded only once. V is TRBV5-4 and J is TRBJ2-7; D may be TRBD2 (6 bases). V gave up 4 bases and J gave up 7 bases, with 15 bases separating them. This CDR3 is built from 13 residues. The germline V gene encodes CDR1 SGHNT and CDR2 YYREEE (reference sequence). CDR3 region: CASSATVAEEQYF. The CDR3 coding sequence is TGTGCCAGCAGCGCAACTGTAGCGGAAGAGCAGTACTTC.

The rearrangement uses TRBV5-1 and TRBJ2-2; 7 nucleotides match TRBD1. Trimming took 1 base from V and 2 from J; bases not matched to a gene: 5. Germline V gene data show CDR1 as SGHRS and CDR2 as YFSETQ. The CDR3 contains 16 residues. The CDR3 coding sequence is TGCGCCAGCAGCTTGAGGGGGCACGATAACACCGGGGAGCTGTTTTTT. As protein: CASSLRGHDNTGELFF.

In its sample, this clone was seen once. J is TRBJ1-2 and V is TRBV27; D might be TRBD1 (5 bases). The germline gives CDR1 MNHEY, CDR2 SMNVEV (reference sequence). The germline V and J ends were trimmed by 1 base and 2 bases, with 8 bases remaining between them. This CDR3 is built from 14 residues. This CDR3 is CASSLYGTNYGYTF. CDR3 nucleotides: TGTGCCAGCAGTTTATACGGGACGAACTATGGCTACACCTTC.

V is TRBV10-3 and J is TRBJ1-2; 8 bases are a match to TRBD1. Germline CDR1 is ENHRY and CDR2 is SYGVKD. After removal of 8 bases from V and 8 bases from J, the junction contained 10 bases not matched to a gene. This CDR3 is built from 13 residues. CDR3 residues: CAIAGQVLGGYTF. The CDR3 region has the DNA TGTGCCATCGCGGGACAGGTTTTAGGCGGCTACACCTTC.

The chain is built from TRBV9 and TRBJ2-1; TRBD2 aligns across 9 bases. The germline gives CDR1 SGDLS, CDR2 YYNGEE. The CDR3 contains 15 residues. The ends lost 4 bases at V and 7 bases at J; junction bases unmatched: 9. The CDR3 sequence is CASSLERGAWNEQFF. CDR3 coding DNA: TGTGCCAGCAGCCTTGAGCGGGGGGCCTGGAATGAGCAGTTCTTC.

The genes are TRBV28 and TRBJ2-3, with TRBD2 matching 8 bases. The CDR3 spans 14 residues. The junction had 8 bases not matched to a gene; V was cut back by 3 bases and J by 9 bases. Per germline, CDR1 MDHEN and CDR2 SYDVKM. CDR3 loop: CASSLHKSGSTQYF. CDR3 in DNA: TGTGCCAGCAGTTTGCATAAAAGCGGGAGCACGCAGTATTTT. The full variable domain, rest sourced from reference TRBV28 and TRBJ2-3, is DVKVTQSSRYLVKRTGEKVFLECVQDMDHENMFWYRQDPGLGLRLIYFSYDVKMKEKGDIPEGYSVSREKKERFSLILESASTNQTSMYLCASSLHKSGSTQYFGPGTRLTVL.

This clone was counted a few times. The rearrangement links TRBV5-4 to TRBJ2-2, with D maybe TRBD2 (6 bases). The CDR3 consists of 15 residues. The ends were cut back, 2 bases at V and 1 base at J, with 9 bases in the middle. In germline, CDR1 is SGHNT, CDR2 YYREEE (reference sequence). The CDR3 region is CASSFSGRNTGELFF. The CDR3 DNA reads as TGTGCCAGCAGCTTCAGCGGGCGGAACACCGGGGAGCTGTTTTTT.

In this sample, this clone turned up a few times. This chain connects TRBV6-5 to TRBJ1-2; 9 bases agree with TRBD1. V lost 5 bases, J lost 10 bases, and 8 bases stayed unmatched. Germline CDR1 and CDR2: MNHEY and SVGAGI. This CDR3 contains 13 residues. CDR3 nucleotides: TGTGCCAGCAGTCACACAGGGGGCGCATTCTACACCTTC. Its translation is CASSHTGGAFYTF.

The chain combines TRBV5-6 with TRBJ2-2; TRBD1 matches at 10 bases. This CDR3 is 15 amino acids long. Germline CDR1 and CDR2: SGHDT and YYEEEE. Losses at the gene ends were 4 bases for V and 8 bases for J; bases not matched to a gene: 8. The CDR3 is CASSITGTGEGELFF. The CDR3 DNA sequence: TGTGCCAGCAGCATTACCGGGACAGGGGAAGGGGAGCTGTTTTTT.

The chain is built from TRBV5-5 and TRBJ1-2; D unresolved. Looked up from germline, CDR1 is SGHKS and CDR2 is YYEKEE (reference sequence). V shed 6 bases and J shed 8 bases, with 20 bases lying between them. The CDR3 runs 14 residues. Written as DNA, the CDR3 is TGTGCCAGCAACCCATTACACGGGGTTCGGGGCTACACCTTC. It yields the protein CASNPLHGVRGYTF.

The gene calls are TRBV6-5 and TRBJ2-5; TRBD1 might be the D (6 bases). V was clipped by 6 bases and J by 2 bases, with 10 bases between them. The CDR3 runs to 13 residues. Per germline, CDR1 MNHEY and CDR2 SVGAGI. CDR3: CASRGQLQETQYF. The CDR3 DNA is TGTGCCAGCAGAGGACAGCTACAAGAGACCCAGTACTTC.

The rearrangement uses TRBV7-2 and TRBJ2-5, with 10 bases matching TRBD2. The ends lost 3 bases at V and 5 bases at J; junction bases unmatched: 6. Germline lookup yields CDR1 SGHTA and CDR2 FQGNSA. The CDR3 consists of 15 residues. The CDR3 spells CASSLGSGRVETQYF. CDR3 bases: TGTGCCAGCAGCTTGGGGAGCGGGAGGGTTGAGACCCAGTACTTC.

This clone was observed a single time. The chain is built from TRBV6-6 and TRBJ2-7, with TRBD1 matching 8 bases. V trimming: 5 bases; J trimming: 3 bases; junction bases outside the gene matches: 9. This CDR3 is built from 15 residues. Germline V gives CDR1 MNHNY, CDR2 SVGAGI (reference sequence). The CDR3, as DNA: TGTGCCAGCAGTCCTCAGGGGGCTCTAGACTACGAGCAGTACTTC. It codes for CASSPQGALDYEQYF.

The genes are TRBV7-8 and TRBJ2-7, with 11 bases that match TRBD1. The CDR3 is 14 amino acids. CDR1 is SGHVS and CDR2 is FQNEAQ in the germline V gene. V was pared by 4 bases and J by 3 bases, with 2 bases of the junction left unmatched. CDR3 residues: CASSSGTGGYEQYF. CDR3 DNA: TGTGCCAGCAGCTCAGGGACAGGGGGCTACGAGCAGTACTTC.